This TCR beta chain was documented in a study of blood T cell repertoires in COVID-19. Study in general: The cDNA or gDNA used as material had been derived from T cells, B-cell-depleted T cells, or PBMCs.

Authors' processing steps: Amplification of reference gene primers provided the estimated nucleated cell counts. Data came from immunoSEQ multiplex PCR; TCRdb stores just in-frame clones and leaves some out. That table supplies the V and J calls and clone size; D and trimming were determined from the DNA. This sample has some 45,000 clones, with 75% to 85% found just once. V was clipped by 5 bases and J by 1 base, with 8 bases between them. There are 14 residues in the CDR3. Per the germline V gene, CDR1 is MNHNY and CDR2 is SVGAGI (reference sequence). The source material was peripheral blood. The sequence was collected from an elderly man in a cohort sampled during active COVID-19. The rearrangement uses TRBV6-6 and TRBJ2-2; the D is unclear. CDR3 loop: CASSQRRNTGELFF. In DNA form, the CDR3 reads TGTGCCAGCAGTCAACGCAGGAACACCGGGGAGCTGTTTTTT.